This passage covers 8 T cell receptor beta chains from one sample sequenced in a study of PD-L1 blockade in urothelial cancer. Time point indicated: pretreatment peripheral blood. Repertoires were generated with immunoSEQ multiplex PCR, while TCRdb's copy carries only in-frame clones and drops some. Here the sample spans 45,000 or so clones, about 88% being singletons. The material sequenced was PBMCs, taken around atezolizumab (anti-PD-L1) treatment. Every receptor here comes from a donor at least 40 years old with urothelial cancer.

The CDR3 loop is CASSLRAGDVVTQYF. DNA for the CDR3: TGTGCCAGCAGCTTGAGAGCGGGAGACGTGGTGACCCAGTACTTC. This chain links TRBV13 with TRBJ2-5; 8 nucleotides agree with TRBD2. The CDR3 contains 15 residues. Germline trimming cut 3 bases from V and 7 bases from J; bases unmatched to any gene: 10. Germline V CDR1 and CDR2: PRHDT, FYEKMQ (reference sequence).

The rearrangement links TRBV6-6 to TRBJ2-1, with D perhaps TRBD1 (5 bases). The CDR3 sequence is 12 residues long. Trimming removed 4 bases at V and 7 bases at J, with 8 bases between. Germline V CDR1 and CDR2: MNHNY, SVGAGI (reference sequence). The CDR3 nucleotides read TGTGCCAGCAGTTTGGGGCGGAATGAGCAGTTCTTC. It specifies CASSLGRNEQFF.

By sample share, this clone is medium-sized. This chain connects TRBV28 to TRBJ2-7; 8 bases are shared with TRBD2. This CDR3 is built from 16 residues. The germline V gene has CDR1 MDHEN and CDR2 SYDVKM. Trimming took 6 bases from V and 3 from J; bases not matched to a gene: 13. CDR3 nucleotides: TGTGCCAGCAGCCTCGACCCCGGACTAGCTCTCTACGAGCAGTACTTC. It yields the protein CASSLDPGLALYEQYF.

V is TRBV15 and J is TRBJ2-1; 15 nucleotides line up with TRBD2. CDR3 length equals 19 residues. V was clipped by 1 base and J by 2 bases; unmatched bases: 6. The V gene's germline CDR1 is LNHNV and CDR2 YYDKDF (reference sequence). CDR3 protein: CATSRGTSGRGGAYNEQFF. For the CDR3, the DNA is TGTGCCACCAGCAGAGGGACTAGCGGGAGGGGAGGGGCCTACAATGAGCAGTTCTTC. The entire variable domain, with the rest obtained from reference TRBV15 and TRBJ2-1, is as follows: DAMVIQNPRYQVTQFGKPVTLSCSQTLNHNVMYWYQQKSSQAPKLLFHYYDKDFNNEADTPDNFQSRRPNTSFCFLDIRSPGLGDTAMYLCATSRGTSGRGGAYNEQFFGPGTRLTVL.

The rearrangement uses TRBV9 and TRBJ2-3; tentative D call: TRBD2 (6 bases). This CDR3 spans 15 amino acids. Trimming took 4 bases from V and 1 from J, leaving 13 bases between them. Germline CDR1 is SGDLS and CDR2 is YYNGEE. The CDR3 loop is CASSPHPSGTDTQYF. The CDR3 nucleotides are TGTGCCAGCAGCCCCCATCCTAGCGGCACAGATACGCAGTATTTT.

This chain links TRBV28 with TRBJ2-2; tentative D call: TRBD2 (5 bases). This CDR3 is 15 amino acids long. V was clipped by 7 bases and J by 1 base, with 13 bases between them. Germline CDR1 and CDR2: MDHEN and SYDVKM. The CDR3 loop is CASKRALWNTGELFF. DNA of the CDR3: TGTGCCAGCAAGAGGGCTCTATGGAACACCGGGGAGCTGTTTTTT.

The J gene is TRBJ2-5, the V gene TRBV19, with a weak D call TRBD2 (5 bases). This CDR3 contains 17 residues. V lost 5 bases, J lost 1 base, and 20 bases lay in between. Germline V gene lookup returns CDR1 LNHDA and CDR2 SQIVND (reference sequence). The chain's CDR3 is CASSAGWASWPQETQYF. CDR3 in DNA: TGTGCCAGTAGTGCTGGGTGGGCTAGCTGGCCCCAAGAGACCCAGTACTTC.

The chain recombines TRBV18 with TRBJ2-2, with TRBD2 matching 10 bases. V trimming: 2 bases; J trimming: 5 bases; junction bases outside the gene matches: 8. The CDR3 sequence is 17 residues long. The germline V gene has CDR1 KGHSH and CDR2 LQKENI. CDR3 nucleotides: TGTGCCAGCTCACCAGCTAGCGGGAGTTCGAGGACCGGGGAGCTGTTTTTT. The encoded protein is CASSPASGSSRTGELFF.